Presented here are 27 T cell receptor beta chains from one specimen sequenced in a study of blood T cells in healthy people across ages. Through a sample-barcoded 5' primer and a J-beta primer mix, a second PCR was run for roughly 7 to 11 cycles. TCRdb re-called the 5' RACE reads with MiXCR, one entry per CDR3 protein. This table holds more than 500,000 distinct CDR3 sequences, about 26% found once. The same data also contributed to another study, on T cells of mothers and their children.

The sequenced sample consisted of blood. These receptors came from a boy aged 2-9 years in good health.

The chain links TRBV20-1 to TRBJ2-7; 11 nucleotides line up with TRBD1. The CDR3 spans 15 residues. Looked up from germline, CDR1 is DFQATT and CDR2 is SNEGSKA (reference sequence). With V trimmed by 1 base and J by 4 bases, 6 bases remained unmatched. CDR3 residues: CSARAGTGGSYEQYF. CDR3 nucleotides: TGCAGTGCTAGAGCAGGGACAGGGGGTTCATACGAGCAGTACTTC.

The genes are TRBV27 and TRBJ2-7, with 7 bases lining up with TRBD1. V was pared by 4 bases and J by 3 bases, with 6 bases of the junction left unmatched. The germline V gene encodes CDR1 MNHEY and CDR2 SMNVEV (reference sequence). The CDR3 extends over 14 amino acids. The CDR3: CASSSGQTIYEQYF. CDR3 nucleotide sequence: TGTGCCAGCAGTTCGGGACAGACGATCTACGAGCAGTACTTC.

The chain couples TRBV30 to TRBJ2-7, with D possibly being TRBD1 (6 bases). From germline, CDR1 is GTSNPN and CDR2 SVGIG (reference sequence). This CDR3 spans 14 amino acids. Trimming cost V 4 bases and J 2 bases, with 15 bases left between them. The CDR3 protein is CAWKKESGAYEQYF. For the CDR3, the DNA is TGTGCCTGGAAGAAGGAGTCAGGGGCCTACGAGCAGTACTTC.

V and J are TRBV5-1 and TRBJ2-3, with D unclear. V lost 2 bases and J lost 2, with 12 bases in between. The CDR3 runs to 15 residues. The germline V gene has CDR1 SGHRS and CDR2 YFSETQ. CDR3 DNA: TGCGCCAGCAGCTTCGGTGGAGTCTACACAGATACGCAGTATTTT. Its translation: CASSFGGVYTDTQYF.

V is TRBV12-3 or TRBV12-4 and J is TRBJ2-3; 7 bases fit TRBD1. The CDR3 is made up of 13 amino acids. The V gene end was trimmed by 6 bases and the J gene end by 4 bases; junction bases not matched to a gene: 4. As DNA, the CDR3 is TGTGCCAGCAGACCGACAGGGTCAGATACGCAGTATTTT. It translates to CASRPTGSDTQYF.

Regarding this clonotype: One junction end disagrees with the germline gene, perhaps due to a read error. The chain carries TRBV18 and TRBJ2-7, with 10 positions matching TRBD1. Germline V gene sequence: CDR1 KGHSH, CDR2 LQKENI. There are 13 residues in the CDR3. CDR3 region: CTSSPGQGDEQYF. The CDR3 coding sequence is TGTACCAGCTCACCAGGACAGGGGGACGAGCAGTACTTC.

The V and J genes are TRBV10-3 and TRBJ2-5; D tentatively fits TRBD1 or TRBD2 (5 bases each). Germline CDR1 reads ENHRY; CDR2 reads SYGVKD. The CDR3 totals 15 residues. V lost 5 bases, J lost 1 base, and 14 bases lay in between. The CDR3 DNA reads as TGTGCCATCAGTCCCCGGGACGGAACCCAAGAGACCCAGTACTTC. Amino acid sequence: CAISPRDGTQETQYF.

The rearrangement links TRBV7-2 to TRBJ2-7; a weak D match, TRBD2 (6 bases). The CDR3 is made up of 14 amino acids. V was pared by 1 base and J by 7 bases, with 14 bases between. CDR1 and CDR2 (germline): SGHTA, FQGNSA. The CDR3: CASSLVATRDEQYF. CDR3 DNA: TGTGCCAGCAGCTTAGTCGCGACTAGGGATGAGCAGTACTTC.

This chain uses TRBV6-5 with TRBJ1-2; D is perhaps TRBD1 (5 bases). V was clipped by 6 bases and J by 4 bases, with 12 bases between them. Per germline, CDR1 MNHEY and CDR2 SVGAGI. The CDR3 has 13 amino acids. CDR3 in amino acids: CASRPIQVYGYTF. The CDR3 DNA reads as TGTGCCAGCAGGCCCATACAGGTCTATGGCTACACCTTC.

This chain connects TRBV7-9 to TRBJ2-2, with a tentative D call TRBD2 (5 bases). This CDR3 is 15 amino acids long. Between the trimmed V and J ends, which lost 3 bases and 4 bases, there was a span of 12 bases. Looked up from germline, CDR1 is SEHNR and CDR2 is FQNEAQ (reference sequence). The CDR3 DNA sequence: TGTGCCAGCAGCTTGAGAAGGACTGTCACCGGGGAGCTGTTTTTT. It specifies CASSLRRTVTGELFF.

This clonotype was seen a few times. The chain is built from TRBV12-3 or TRBV12-4 and TRBJ2-3, with TRBD1 as a possible D gene (7 bases). The CDR3 extends over 17 amino acids. Deletions cut 5 bases from V and 0 bases from J, with 18 bases between. CDR3 residues: CASSPAIRGVSTDTQYF. For the CDR3, the DNA is TGTGCCAGCAGTCCCGCTATCAGGGGGGTTAGCACAGATACGCAGTATTTT.

This clonotype has only a few counts. The V and J genes are TRBV7-2 and TRBJ2-1; 12 nucleotides match TRBD2. With 6 bases clipped from V and 6 bases from J, the junction kept 6 bases outside the gene matches. CDR3 size: 15 residues. The V gene's germline CDR1 is SGHTA and CDR2 FQGNSA. The CDR3 sequence is CASRKTSGGGNEQFF. The DNA for the CDR3 is TGTGCCAGCAGGAAGACTAGCGGGGGAGGCAATGAGCAGTTCTTC. Full variable domain (rest looked up from reference TRBV7-2 and TRBJ2-1): GAGVSQSPSNKVTEKGKDVELRCDPISGHTALYWYRQSLGQGLEFLIYFQGNSAPDKSGLPSDRFSAERTGGSVSTLTIQRTQQEDSAVYLCASRKTSGGGNEQFFGPGTRLTVL.

The rearrangement links TRBV3-1 to TRBJ2-5; TRBD2 matches 8 bases. With 3 bases clipped from V and 1 base from J, the junction kept 1 base outside the gene matches. The CDR3 extends over 14 amino acids. Germline V gene sequence: CDR1 LGHDT, CDR2 YNNKEL (reference sequence). In DNA form, the CDR3 reads TGTGCCAGCAGCCAGAGCGGGGGCCAAGAGACCCAGTACTTC. Its protein product is CASSQSGGQETQYF.

This clonotype has a handful of counts. The chain links TRBV5-1 to TRBJ1-4, with TRBD1 identical over 9 bases. The CDR3 totals 15 residues. Germline V gives CDR1 SGHRS, CDR2 YFSETQ. Trimming took 1 base from V and 10 from J; bases not matched to a gene: 8. CDR3 sequence reads: CASSLTGTGNSKLFF. The CDR3 region has the DNA TGCGCCAGCAGCTTGACCGGGACAGGGAACTCAAAACTGTTTTTT.

This sequence joins TRBV5-5 and TRBJ2-5, with 8 nucleotides matching TRBD1. Germline assignment: CDR1 SGHKS and CDR2 YYEKEE (reference sequence). J was trimmed by 4 bases and V by 4 bases; bases with no gene match: 9. The CDR3 spans 15 residues. CDR3 coding DNA: TGTGCCAGCAGCACGATGACAGGGGTCTCAGAGACCCAGTACTTC. Protein sequence: CASSTMTGVSETQYF.

This clonotype was seen a handful of times. This chain uses TRBV5-1 with TRBJ2-4, with a possible D match to TRBD1 (6 bases). Germline assignment: CDR1 SGHRS and CDR2 YFSETQ. This CDR3 is built from 18 residues. Trimming removed 1 base from V and 0 bases from J, with 17 bases in between. The CDR3 protein is CASSLRGFPGIAKNIQYF. For the CDR3, the DNA is TGCGCCAGCAGCTTGAGGGGGTTTCCAGGGATAGCCAAAAACATTCAGTACTTC.

The sample holds a few counts of this clonotype. The chain joins TRBV6-1 to TRBJ1-4; TRBD1 is a possible D gene (6 bases). V lost 5 bases and J lost 6, with 19 bases in between. Germline values: CDR1 MNHNS, CDR2 SASEGT. The CDR3 has 16 amino acids. In nucleotides, the CDR3 is TGTGCCAGCAGTCGCAAAAAGGGGGGGGCGTATGAAAAACTGTTTTTT. It translates to CASSRKKGGAYEKLFF.

The chain couples TRBV9 to TRBJ1-1; possibly TRBD1 for D (6 bases). V shed 3 bases and J shed 3 bases, with 15 bases lying between them. The V gene's germline CDR1 is SGDLS and CDR2 YYNGEE. CDR3 length: 15 residues. The CDR3 DNA reads as TGTGCCAGCAGCGCCGACTACAGGGTGGACACTGAAGCTTTCTTT. Amino acid sequence: CASSADYRVDTEAFF.

The CDR3 bases are TGTGCCAGCAAGGAACCCCGGGACGCTGAAGCTTTCTTT. It is translated as CASKEPRDAEAFF. The chain is built from TRBV6-6 and TRBJ1-1; TRBD1 might be the D (5 bases). V gave up 7 bases and J gave up 6 bases, with 15 bases separating them. The CDR3 is 13 amino acids. CDR1 MNHNY and CDR2 SVGAGI come from the germline V gene (reference sequence).

This clonotype has ten or more counts. V usage is TRBV7-2 and J usage is TRBJ2-2; 7 bases match TRBD2. CDR1 is SGHTA, CDR2 FQGNSA, per germline. The J segment lost 6 bases and the V segment lost 3 bases, leaving 1 base of the junction unmatched. The CDR3 consists of 13 residues. The chain's CDR3 is CASSLGGSGELFF. The DNA of the CDR3 is TGTGCCAGCAGCTTGGGGGGGTCCGGGGAGCTGTTTTTT.

The chain is built from TRBV12-3 or TRBV12-4 and TRBJ1-1, with unresolved D. Between the trimmed V and J ends, which lost 4 bases and 4 bases, there was a span of 10 bases. The CDR3 has 13 amino acids. CDR3 loop: CASSSRRTTEAFF. DNA for the CDR3: TGTGCCAGCAGTTCCAGAAGGACCACTGAAGCTTTCTTT.

The chain combines TRBV7-2 with TRBJ1-6; D not certain. The CDR3 is 15 amino acids. V lost 3 bases and J lost 7, with 13 bases in between. Looked up from germline, CDR1 is SGHTA and CDR2 is FQGNSA. CDR3 region: CASSFGGSGNSPLHF. CDR3 bases: TGTGCCAGCAGCTTTGGTGGTTCGGGGAATTCACCCCTCCACTTT.

This chain uses TRBV9 with TRBJ2-5; 8 bases agree with TRBD2. In germline, CDR1 is SGDLS, CDR2 YYNGEE. The CDR3 sequence is 15 residues long. V trimming: 2 bases; J trimming: 1 base; junction bases outside the gene matches: 4. The CDR3 here is CASSVSRGAQETQYF. CDR3 nucleotide sequence: TGTGCCAGCAGCGTTTCGCGGGGGGCCCAAGAGACCCAGTACTTC. The full variable domain, completed using reference TRBV9 and TRBJ2-5, is DSGVTQTPKHLITATGQRVTLRCSPRSGDLSVYWYQQSLDQGLQFLIQYYNGEERAKGNILERFSAQQFPDLHSELNLSSLELGDSALYFCASSVSRGAQETQYFGPGTRLLVL.

The genes are TRBV7-9 and TRBJ2-5; D remains ambiguous. This CDR3 is built from 14 residues. Germline-derived CDR1 and CDR2 are SEHNR and FQNEAQ (reference sequence). Trimming took off 2 bases at V and 2 bases at J, with 9 bases between the two ends. This CDR3 is CASSLRSDQETQYF. CDR3 coding DNA: TGTGCCAGCAGCTTACGTTCGGATCAAGAGACCCAGTACTTC.

This clonotype was counted many times. The rearrangement uses TRBV19 and TRBJ2-1, with 11 bases identical to TRBD2. Losses at the gene ends were 5 bases for V and 2 bases for J; bases not matched to a gene: 2. CDR3 length equals 15 residues. CDR1 and CDR2 (germline): LNHDA, SQIVND (reference sequence). The CDR3 spells CASSVTSGTYNEQFF. In DNA form, the CDR3 reads TGTGCCAGTAGTGTGACTAGCGGGACCTACAATGAGCAGTTCTTC.

This clonotype was seen more than once but under ten times. The chain uses TRBV9 and TRBJ2-5, with 8 bases lining up with TRBD1. Germline V CDR1 and CDR2: SGDLS, YYNGEE. Trimming cost V 0 bases and J 5 bases; bases outside gene matches: 6. This CDR3 has 15 residues. This CDR3 reads CASSVAGGAGETQYF. The CDR3 DNA is TGTGCCAGCAGCGTAGCAGGGGGCGCGGGGGAGACCCAGTACTTC.

This clonotype was detected a few times. The CDR3 region is CASSTLTGSAKETQYF. The CDR3 coding sequence is TGTGCCAGCAGCACCCTGACAGGTTCGGCAAAGGAGACCCAGTACTTC. The chain recombines TRBV7-9 with TRBJ2-5, with TRBD1 as a possible D gene (6 bases). Trimming took 5 bases from V and 5 from J, leaving 21 bases between them. The CDR3 is 16 residues long. The germline CDR1 and CDR2 sequences are SEHNR and FQNEAQ (reference sequence).